This record concerns one T cell receptor (beta chain) sequence. Which antigen it targets is not known. No qualities accompany the bases; no much larger clone lies one base away. The CDR3 regions of human TCRbeta chains were analyzed by immunosequencing. Regarding the original processing steps: TCRs in the repertoires were matched against a reference library of SARS-CoV-2-specific TCRs that had been generated with the MIRA antigen-specificity platform. Breadth meant the fraction of unique TCRs that were SARS-CoV-2-associated, whereas depth meant the fraction of total T cells that were SARS-CoV-2-associated. Using the MIRA data, each spike-specific TCR was mapped to the spike region that the TCR reacts to and placed in a CD4 or CD8 class. Log10-transformed breadth and depth values were compared by one-way ANOVA with Sidak's multiple comparisons tests. The clones in this table, taken by TCRdb from immuneACCESS, are in-frame only. Not every clone is retained; where verified, under half of the shortfall comes from an unresolved V gene, and the cause of the rest is unknown. Clone size and the V and J calls come from that table; the DNA yielded D and trimming. Within this sample are some 120,000 clones, with more than 70% of them counted one time only. 4.2% of the sample lies in the top ten.

Inclusive of the bounding cysteine and phenylalanine, the CDR3 is 14 residues long. The only DNA kept is the CDR3, 42 bases in frame from the first base. Taken from the germline V gene, the CDR1 and CDR2 loops are MNHEY and SVGAGI. Germline trimming: 2 bases from V, 3 bases from J; junction bases outside gene matches: 3. The sample's time point label is to be understood as: baseline before first vaccination. Vaccinee samples were obtained from the UK trials COV001 and COV002, which included a single-blind randomized controlled phase 2/3 trial of AZD1222 (ChAdOx1 nCoV-19) in healthy adults. For TCRbeta chain sequencing, PBMC samples from trial participants were taken at day 0 and at day 28 after the second dose. This entry is derived from a study of T cell responses to AZD1222 COVID-19 vaccine (dated by TCRdb to about 2021). Some background on the complete study: AZD1222 recipients whose second dose came at about 4 weeks and those whose second dose came at about 12 weeks were combined into one group, since spike-specific TCR depth and breadth did not differ between the two schedules. Trial participants were enrolled by age into 18-55, 56-69 and 70-plus year subgroups, with approximately 150, 28 and 58 TCR-sequenced participants respectively. A total of 233 trial participants underwent TCR sequencing, of whom around 200 received two doses of AZD1222 and around 25 received two doses of the MenACWY control vaccine.

Overall study results and their limits: Reportedly, close to half of the unique spike-specific TCRs recognized epitopes lying outside the regions that are mutated in the B.1.351 and B.1.1.7 variants. Because no day 14 peak-response samples were available, repertoires were characterized only after the peak T cell response. CD4 TCRs associated with the vaccine covered the entire spike protein, and the dominant responses were in regions 160-218 and 743-854. Most participants were white British and females outnumbered males, and the authors suggested that clonal diversity may have been underestimated. The 56-69-year group was small, and its depth increase did not reach significance, likely because of low power. Conclusions about previously exposed vaccinees were limited because only a handful of AZD1222 recipients were SARS-CoV-2 seropositive at baseline. After two AZD1222 doses, spike-specific TCR breadth and depth were significantly higher than at day 0 and than in MenACWY recipients.

In this chain, TRBV6-5 is recombined with TRBJ1-1, with 7 bases aligning to TRBD1. This clonotype was sampled from an adult in good health. The sample here was peripheral blood, taken on day 0 of AZD1222 vaccination. CDR3 sequence: CASSYRGQDTEAFF. The DNA sequence reads TGTGCCAGCAGTTACAGGGGGCAGGACACTGAAGCTTTCTTT.